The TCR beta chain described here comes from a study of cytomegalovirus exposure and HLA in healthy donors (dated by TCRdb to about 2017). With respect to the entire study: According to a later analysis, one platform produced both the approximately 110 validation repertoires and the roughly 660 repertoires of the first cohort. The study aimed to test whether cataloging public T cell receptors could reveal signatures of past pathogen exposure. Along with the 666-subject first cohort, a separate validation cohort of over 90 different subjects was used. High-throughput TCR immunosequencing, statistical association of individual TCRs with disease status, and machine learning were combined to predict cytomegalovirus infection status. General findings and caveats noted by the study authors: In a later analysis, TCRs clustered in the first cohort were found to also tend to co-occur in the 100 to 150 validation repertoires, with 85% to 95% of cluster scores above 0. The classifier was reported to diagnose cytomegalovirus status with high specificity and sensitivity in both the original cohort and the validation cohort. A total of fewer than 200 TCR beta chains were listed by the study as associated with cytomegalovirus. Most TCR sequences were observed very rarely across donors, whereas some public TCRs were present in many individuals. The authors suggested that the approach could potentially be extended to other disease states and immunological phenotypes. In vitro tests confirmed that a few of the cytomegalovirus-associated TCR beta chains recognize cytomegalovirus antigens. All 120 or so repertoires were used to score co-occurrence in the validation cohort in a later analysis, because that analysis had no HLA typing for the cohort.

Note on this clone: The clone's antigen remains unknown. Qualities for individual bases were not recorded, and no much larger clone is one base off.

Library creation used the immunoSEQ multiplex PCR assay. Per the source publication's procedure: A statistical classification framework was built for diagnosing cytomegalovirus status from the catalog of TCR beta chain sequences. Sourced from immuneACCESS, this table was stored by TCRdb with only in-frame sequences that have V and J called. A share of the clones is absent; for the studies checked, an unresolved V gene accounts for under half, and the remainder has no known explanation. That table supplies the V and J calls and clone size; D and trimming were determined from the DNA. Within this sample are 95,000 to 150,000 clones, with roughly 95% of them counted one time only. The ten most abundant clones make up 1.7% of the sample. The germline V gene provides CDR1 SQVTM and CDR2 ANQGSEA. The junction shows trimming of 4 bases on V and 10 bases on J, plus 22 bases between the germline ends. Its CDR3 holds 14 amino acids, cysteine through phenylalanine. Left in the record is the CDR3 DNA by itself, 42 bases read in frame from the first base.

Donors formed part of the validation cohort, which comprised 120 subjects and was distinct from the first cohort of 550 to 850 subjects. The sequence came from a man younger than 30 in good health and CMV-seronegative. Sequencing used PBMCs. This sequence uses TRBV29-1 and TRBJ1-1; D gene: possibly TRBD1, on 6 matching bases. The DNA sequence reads TGCAGCGTTGTTTTAGGGGGGGGGACGACGGGAGCTTTCTTT. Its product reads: CSVVLGGGTTGAFF.